One and the same sample provided the 6 T cell receptor beta chains below, sequenced in a study of patients and donors after allogeneic stem cell transplantation (dated by TCRdb to about 2020). The protocol used for the library was RT-PCR. Instrument used: NextSeq 550. Using fastp trimming at Q25 and MiXCR clonotype assembly, TCRdb reanalyzed the public sequencing data and kept in-frame beta chains. Rows with one shared CDR3 protein collapse into an entry with the most common genes and DNA. Present in this sample are 900,000 to 1,000,000 distinct CDR3 sequences, over 15% of which were seen just once. Jointly, the top ten make up roughly 6% of the sample. The sequencing input was blood, either unsorted or a sorted T cell fraction (not recorded which). All receptors come from a human donor who was either an allogeneic HSCT recipient or a stem cell or donor lymphocyte infusion donor (not recorded which). It is not recorded whose cells these are; they may come from a transplant donor.

The V gene is TRBV19, the J gene TRBJ1-1, with 7 bases that match TRBD1. V gave up 5 bases and J gave up 12 bases; unmatched junction bases: 12. The CDR3 extends over 13 amino acids. The germline V gene has CDR1 LNHDA and CDR2 SQIVND (reference sequence). CDR3 in amino acids: CASSFDRAQTPFF. The CDR3 coding sequence is TGTGCCAGTAGTTTCGACAGGGCGCAGACGCCTTTCTTT.

This chain links TRBV20-1 with TRBJ2-4, with a tentative D call TRBD1 (5 bases). The CDR3 has 15 amino acids. V lost 6 bases and J 4 bases, leaving 19 bases between the germline ends. Germline V lookup: CDR1 DFQATT, CDR2 SNEGSKA (reference sequence). CDR3 amino acids: CSAAVTQGQKNIQYF. The CDR3 region has the DNA TGCAGTGCCGCAGTTACCCAGGGCCAGAAAAACATTCAGTACTTC.

In its sample, this clonotype was seen a few times. V and J are TRBV5-1 and TRBJ2-3, with 9 positions matching TRBD2. Germline CDR1 reads SGHRS; CDR2 reads YFSETQ. Trimming cost V 4 bases and J 2 bases; bases outside gene matches: 11. There are 17 residues in the CDR3. This CDR3 reads CASSRRLERGATDTQYF. CDR3 nucleotides: TGCGCCAGCAGCCGGCGGCTTGAGCGGGGGGCCACAGATACGCAGTATTTT.

The chain links TRBV4-1 to TRBJ2-3; D ambiguous. The CDR3 consists of 16 residues. The germline CDR1 and CDR2 sequences are MGHRA and YSYEKL. V was pared by 4 bases and J by 1 base, with 15 bases between. The CDR3 region has the DNA TGCGCCAGCAGCCCCTCCCATGGCCCGGGCACAGATACGCAGTATTTT. Translating it yields CASSPSHGPGTDTQYF.

This clonotype showed up many times. V usage is TRBV12-3 or TRBV12-4 and J usage is TRBJ2-1; 11 nucleotides match TRBD2. After removal of 6 bases from V and 8 bases from J, the junction contained 9 bases not matched to a gene. CDR3 length equals 15 residues. This chain's CDR3 is CASSRTSGSMHEQFF. CDR3 bases: TGTGCCAGCAGCCGTACTAGCGGGAGTATGCATGAGCAGTTCTTC.

The genes are TRBV7-9 and TRBJ2-7, with unresolved D. The CDR3 totals 14 residues. Trimming removed 5 bases from V and 2 bases from J, with 13 bases in between. The germline V gene has CDR1 SEHNR and CDR2 FQNEAQ (reference sequence). The CDR3 nucleotides read TGTGCCAGCAGCCTCGAAGACGCCACCTACGAGCAGTACTTC. It codes for CASSLEDATYEQYF.